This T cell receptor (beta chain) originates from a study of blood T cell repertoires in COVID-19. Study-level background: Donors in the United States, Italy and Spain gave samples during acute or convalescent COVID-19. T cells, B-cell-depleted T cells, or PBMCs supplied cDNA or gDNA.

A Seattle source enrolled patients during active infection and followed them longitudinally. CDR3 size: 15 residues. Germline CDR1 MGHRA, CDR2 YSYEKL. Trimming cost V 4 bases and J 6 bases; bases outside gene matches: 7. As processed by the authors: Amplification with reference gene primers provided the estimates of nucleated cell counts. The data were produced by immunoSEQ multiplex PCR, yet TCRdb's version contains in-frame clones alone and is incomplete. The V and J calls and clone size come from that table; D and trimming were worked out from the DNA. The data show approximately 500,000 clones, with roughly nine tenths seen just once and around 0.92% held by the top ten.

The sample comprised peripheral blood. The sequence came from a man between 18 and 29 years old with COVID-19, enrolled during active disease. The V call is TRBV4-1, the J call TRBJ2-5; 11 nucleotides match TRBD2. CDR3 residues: CASSRISGGAKTQYF. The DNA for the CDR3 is TGCGCCAGCAGCCGAATTAGCGGGGGGGCGAAGACCCAGTACTTC.